Presented here are 5 T cell receptor beta chains from one specimen sequenced in a study of T cells in Graves' hyperthyroidism and ophthalmopathy. Amplified TCR beta CDR3 regions derived from RNA transcripts. A first-round RT-PCR of the TCR CDR3 used the HTBI primer set. TCRdb itself ran the multiplex PCR reads through MiXCR, one entry per CDR3 protein. This table has 250,000 or so distinct CDR3 sequences, 15% appearing once. Sequencing was performed on blood. All receptors derive from a woman aged 45-60 years with Graves' hyperthyroidism that later progressed to Graves' ophthalmopathy.

The sample holds many counts of this clonotype. The V call is TRBV4-2, the J call TRBJ1-2; D ambiguous. The V gene's germline CDR1 is LGHNA and CDR2 YNFKEQ. Trimming took 4 bases from V and 4 from J, leaving 7 bases between them. The CDR3 has 12 residues. The CDR3 sequence: CASSLGIYGYTF. CDR3 sequence (DNA): TGTGCCAGCAGCCTCGGGATCTATGGCTACACCTTC.

In this sample, this clonotype turned up a few times. A much larger clone differs from this one at a single base, so this may be a read error. The V call is TRBV9, the J call TRBJ1-2; 7 bases agree with TRBD1. This CDR3 comprises 16 residues. From germline, CDR1 is SGDLS and CDR2 YYNGEE. CDR3 bases: TGTGCCAGCAGCGCGACCGGGACAGCCTCTAACTATGGCAACACCTTC. It specifies CASSATGTASNYGNTF.

This clonotype showed up many times. The chain recombines TRBV20-1 with TRBJ2-7, with TRBD1 matching over 12 bases. This CDR3 is 14 amino acids long. Trimming took 6 bases from V and 7 from J; bases not matched to a gene: 10. CDR1 is DFQATT, CDR2 SNEGSKA, per germline (reference sequence). CDR3 nucleotide sequence: TGCAGTGCCCCCCCGGGACAGGGGGCGGGTGAGCAGTACTTC. Its translation: CSAPPGQGAGEQYF.

The table lists this clonotype with a few counts. This chain uses TRBV10-3 with TRBJ1-2; TRBD1 agrees at 7 bases. Germline values: CDR1 ENHRY, CDR2 SYGVKD. The CDR3 contains 13 residues. Losses at the gene ends were 4 bases for V and 8 bases for J; bases not matched to a gene: 7. Written as DNA, the CDR3 is TGTGCCATCAGTGTGGCAGGGGGAGAAGGCTACACCTTC. Translation: CAISVAGGEGYTF.

By share of the sample, this clonotype is medium-sized. This rearrangement joins TRBV2 to TRBJ2-7, with TRBD1 matching over 9 bases. The CDR3 spans 14 residues. Germline lookup yields CDR1 SNHLY and CDR2 FYNNEI. V shed 5 bases and J 6 bases; nucleotides not matched to a gene: 8. The CDR3 reads CASSIGTGSAEQYF. The CDR3 DNA sequence: TGTGCCAGCAGTATCGGGACAGGGTCCGCCGAGCAGTACTTC.